The sequence of this T cell receptor beta chain was determined in a study of T cell changes during pregnancy in multiple sclerosis. Germline assignment: CDR1 MNHNS and CDR2 SASEGT. V lost 2 bases to trimming and J lost 0 bases; unmatched junction nucleotides: 3. There are 16 residues in the CDR3. Libraries were prepared by immunoSEQ multiplex PCR; TCRdb keeps only in-frame clonotypes and omits some of them. The sample consists of about 73,000 clones, 80% to 95% of them appearing once. The TCR was taken from a female donor in good health, enrolled as a control in a pregnancy study. Specimen: peripheral blood, collected in the third trimester of pregnancy. V and J are TRBV6-1 and TRBJ1-3; 8 bases match TRBD1. The CDR3 DNA reads TGTGCCAGCAGTGAACAAACAGGGGGCTCTGGAAACACCATATATTTT. Amino acid sequence: CASSEQTGGSGNTIYF.